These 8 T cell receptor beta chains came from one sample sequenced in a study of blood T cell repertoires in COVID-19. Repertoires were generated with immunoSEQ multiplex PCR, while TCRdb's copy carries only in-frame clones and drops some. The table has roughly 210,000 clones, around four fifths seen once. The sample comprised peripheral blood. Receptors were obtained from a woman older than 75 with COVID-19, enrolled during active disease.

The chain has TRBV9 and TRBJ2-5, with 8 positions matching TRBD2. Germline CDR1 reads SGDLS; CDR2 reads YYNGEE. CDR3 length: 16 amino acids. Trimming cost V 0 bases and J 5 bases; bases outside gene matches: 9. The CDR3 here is CASSVGGGRPAETQYF. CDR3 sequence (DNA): TGTGCCAGCAGCGTAGGCGGGGGGCGCCCAGCTGAGACCCAGTACTTC.

The CDR3 here is CASSDRAHEQYV. The CDR3 DNA reads as TGTGCCAGCAGCGACAGGGCCCACGAGCAGTACGTC. The rearrangement uses TRBV6-5 and TRBJ2-7; 7 bases agree with TRBD1. V trimming: 6 bases; J trimming: 5 bases; junction bases outside the gene matches: 4. Germline lookup yields CDR1 MNHEY and CDR2 SVGAGI. This CDR3 is 12 amino acids long.

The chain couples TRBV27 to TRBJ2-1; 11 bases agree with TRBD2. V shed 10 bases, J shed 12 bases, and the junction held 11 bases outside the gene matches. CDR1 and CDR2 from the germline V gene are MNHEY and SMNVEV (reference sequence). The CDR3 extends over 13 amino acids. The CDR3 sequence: CAIGLTSGVTQFF. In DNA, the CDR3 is TGTGCCATCGGATTGACTAGCGGGGTGACGCAGTTCTTC.

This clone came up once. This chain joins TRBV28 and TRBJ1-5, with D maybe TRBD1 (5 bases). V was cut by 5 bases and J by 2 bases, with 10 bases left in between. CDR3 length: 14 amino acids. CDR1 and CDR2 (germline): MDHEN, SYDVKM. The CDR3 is CASSAGFGNQPQHF. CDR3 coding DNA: TGTGCCAGCAGTGCAGGGTTTGGCAATCAGCCCCAGCATTTT. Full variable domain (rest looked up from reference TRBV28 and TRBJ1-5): DVKVTQSSRYLVKRTGEKVFLECVQDMDHENMFWYRQDPGLGLRLIYFSYDVKMKEKGDIPEGYSVSREKKERFSLILESASTNQTSMYLCASSAGFGNQPQHFGDGTRLSIL.

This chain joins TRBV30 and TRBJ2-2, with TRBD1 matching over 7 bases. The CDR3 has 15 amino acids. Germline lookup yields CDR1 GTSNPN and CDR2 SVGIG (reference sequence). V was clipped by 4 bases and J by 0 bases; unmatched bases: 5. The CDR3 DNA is TGTGCCTGGAATACAGGGGTGTCGAACACCGGGGAGCTGTTTTTT. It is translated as CAWNTGVSNTGELFF. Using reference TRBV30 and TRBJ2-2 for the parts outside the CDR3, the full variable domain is SQTIHQWPATLVQPVGSPLSLECTVEGTSNPNLYWYRQAAGRGLQLLFYSVGIGQISSEVPQNLSASRPQDRQFILSSKKLLLSDSGFYLCAWNTGVSNTGELFFGEGSRLTVL.

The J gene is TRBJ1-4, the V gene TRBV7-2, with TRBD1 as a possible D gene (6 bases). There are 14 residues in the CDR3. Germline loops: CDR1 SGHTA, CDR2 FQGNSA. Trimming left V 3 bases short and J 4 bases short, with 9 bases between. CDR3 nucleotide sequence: TGTGCCAGCAGCTTCGGACAGAATAATGAAAAACTGTTTTTT. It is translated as CASSFGQNNEKLFF.

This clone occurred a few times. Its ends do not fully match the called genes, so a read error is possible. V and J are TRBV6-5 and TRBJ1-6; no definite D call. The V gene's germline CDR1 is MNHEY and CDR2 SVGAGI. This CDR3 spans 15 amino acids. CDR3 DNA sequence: TGTGCCAGCAATGGAGGTGTCGGGTATAATTCGCCCCTCCACTTT. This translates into CASNGGVGYNSPLHF.

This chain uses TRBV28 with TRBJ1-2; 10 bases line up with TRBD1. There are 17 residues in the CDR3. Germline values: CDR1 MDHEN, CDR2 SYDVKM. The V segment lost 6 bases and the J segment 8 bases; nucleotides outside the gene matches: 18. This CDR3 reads CASSHSRDRGRPSGYTF. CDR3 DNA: TGTGCCAGCAGCCACTCCCGGGACAGGGGCCGACCGAGCGGCTACACCTTC.